The 30 T cell receptor beta chains below were found in one sample sequenced in a study of T cell changes during pregnancy in multiple sclerosis. Using immunoSEQ multiplex PCR, the repertoire was profiled, and TCRdb retains in-frame clones only, with some absent. The sample yields more than 70,000 clones, around 93% seen once. The material sequenced was peripheral blood, taken before pregnancy. The source of these receptors is a female donor with multiple sclerosis, enrolled in a pregnancy study.

The V and J genes are TRBV9 and TRBJ2-2; possible D gene TRBD2, 6 bases. CDR1 is SGDLS and CDR2 is YYNGEE in the germline V gene. V was cut by 4 bases and J by 8 bases, with 15 bases left in between. This CDR3 has 14 residues. CDR3 sequence reads: CASSLRGTGGELFF. CDR3 coding DNA: TGTGCCAGCAGCCTCCGGGGGACGGGAGGGGAGCTGTTTTTT.

The V call is TRBV4-1, the J call TRBJ2-7, with 9 nucleotides matching TRBD1. CDR1 is MGHRA, CDR2 YSYEKL, per germline. J was trimmed by 4 bases and V by 0 bases; bases with no gene match: 7. CDR3 size: 16 residues. The CDR3 region is CASSQDDDRGIYEQYF. CDR3 sequence (DNA): TGCGCCAGCAGCCAAGATGATGACAGGGGGATTTACGAGCAGTACTTC.

V is TRBV5-1 and J is TRBJ1-3; TRBD1 aligns across 8 bases. The CDR3 runs to 18 residues. The germline CDR1 and CDR2 sequences are SGHRS and YFSETQ. With V trimmed by 3 bases and J by 0 bases, 11 bases remained unmatched. In DNA, the CDR3 is TGCGCCAGCAGCTCTGGGGACAGGAGGGGGCTCTCTGGAAACACCATATATTTT. It codes for CASSSGDRRGLSGNTIYF.

The chain employs TRBV28 and TRBJ1-4; D not resolved. The CDR3 runs 15 residues. The V gene's germline CDR1 is MDHEN and CDR2 SYDVKM. The germline V and J ends were trimmed by 3 bases and 0 bases, with 8 bases remaining between them. In DNA form, the CDR3 reads TGTGCCAGCAGTTTTCACGGTGCAACTAATGAAAAACTGTTTTTT. Protein: CASSFHGATNEKLFF.

V usage is TRBV10-3 and J usage is TRBJ1-3; D ambiguous. V was shortened by 9 bases and J by 0 bases, with 6 bases between the two germline ends. The germline CDR1 and CDR2 sequences are ENHRY and SYGVKD. The CDR3 has 12 amino acids. In DNA form, the CDR3 reads TGTGCCATAGAGAGCTCTGGAAACACCATATATTTT. Translation gives CAIESSGNTIYF.

This sequence joins TRBV20-1 and TRBJ1-1; no clear D gene. Germline V gene sequence: CDR1 DFQATT, CDR2 SNEGSKA (reference sequence). CDR3 length equals 11 residues. The V and J ends lost 6 bases and 5 bases respectively, with 10 bases between them. The CDR3 sequence: CSAATGTEAFF. DNA for the CDR3: TGCAGTGCCGCGACGGGGACTGAAGCTTTCTTT.

The V and J genes are TRBV6-1 and TRBJ1-2, with a tentative D call TRBD1 (6 bases). The CDR3 extends over 13 amino acids. Germline V lookup: CDR1 MNHNS, CDR2 SASEGT. Trimming pared 4 bases from V and 8 bases from J, leaving 14 bases between. The DNA of the CDR3 is TGTGCCAGCAGTGGGGACACCCTTAGAGGCTACACCTTC. It translates to CASSGDTLRGYTF.

The J gene is TRBJ2-5, the V gene TRBV5-1; 8 positions match TRBD2. CDR1 and CDR2 from the germline V gene are SGHRS and YFSETQ. Unmatched junction bases numbered 5, after V lost 0 bases and J lost 4 bases. This CDR3 region has 15 residues. CDR3 in amino acids: CASSLELAALETQYF. Here the CDR3 DNA reads TGCGCCAGCAGCTTGGAACTAGCGGCCTTAGAGACCCAGTACTTC.

The CDR3 loop reads CASSFGTGKYTGELFF. CDR3 bases: TGTGCCAGCAGCTTCGGGACAGGGAAATACACCGGGGAGCTGTTTTTT. The J gene is TRBJ2-2, the V gene TRBV5-4; 9 bases align to TRBD1. After removal of 2 bases from V and 3 bases from J, the junction contained 5 bases not matched to a gene. Germline loops: CDR1 SGHNT, CDR2 YYREEE (reference sequence). The CDR3 loop spans 16 amino acids.

V and J are TRBV27 and TRBJ2-1; no clear D. The CDR3 extends over 14 amino acids. V was cut by 6 bases and J by 6 bases, with 15 bases left in between. Germline loops: CDR1 MNHEY, CDR2 SMNVEV (reference sequence). The CDR3 DNA is TGTGCCAGCAGCACGGTCGCACCCTCCAATGAGCAGTTCTTC. It translates to CASSTVAPSNEQFF.

The chain has TRBV9 and TRBJ2-1; D perhaps matches TRBD2 (5 bases). The ends were cut back, 4 bases at V and 5 bases at J, with 13 bases in the middle. Germline assignment: CDR1 SGDLS and CDR2 YYNGEE. The CDR3 length is 14 residues. Here the CDR3 reads CASSLFGLDNEQFF. CDR3 sequence (DNA): TGTGCCAGCAGCCTTTTTGGACTCGACAATGAGCAGTTCTTC. Looking up the rest from reference TRBV9 and TRBJ2-1 gives the full variable domain: DSGVTQTPKHLITATGQRVTLRCSPRSGDLSVYWYQQSLDQGLQFLIQYYNGEERAKGNILERFSAQQFPDLHSELNLSSLELGDSALYFCASSLFGLDNEQFFGPGTRLTVL.

The rearrangement links TRBV19 to TRBJ1-2, with D uncertain. The germline CDR1 and CDR2 sequences are LNHDA and SQIVND (reference sequence). There are 14 residues in the CDR3. V was pared by 6 bases and J by 8 bases, with 19 bases between. CDR3 amino acids: CASSLQTGIRGYTF. The CDR3 nucleotides read TGTGCCAGTAGCCTACAAACGGGGATCCGAGGCTACACCTTC.

This clone was observed a handful of times. This chain links TRBV5-4 with TRBJ1-2; 7 bases line up with TRBD1. With 4 bases clipped from V and 1 base from J, the junction kept 1 base outside the gene matches. Germline V CDR1 and CDR2: SGHNT, YYREEE (reference sequence). The length of the CDR3 is 13 residues. DNA for the CDR3: TGTGCCAGCAGCGGGACAGATAACTATGGCTACACCTTC. Translating it yields CASSGTDNYGYTF. Full variable domain (rest looked up from reference TRBV5-4 and TRBJ1-2): ETGVTQSPTHLIKTRGQQVTLRCSSQSGHNTVSWYQQALGQGPQFIFQYYREEENGRGNFPPRFSGLQFPNYSSELNVNALELDDSALYLCASSGTDNYGYTFGSGTRLTVV.

V is TRBV2 and J is TRBJ1-5; 8 bases line up with TRBD1. The V and J ends lost 5 bases and 7 bases, in that order; junction bases with no gene match: 10. This CDR3 spans 15 amino acids. CDR1 and CDR2 from the germline V gene are SNHLY and FYNNEI. The CDR3 coding sequence is TGTGCCAGCAGTTTACTTACAGGGGGGCTACAGCCCCAGCATTTT. Translating gives CASSLLTGGLQPQHF.

The chain links TRBV10-3 to TRBJ1-1; 7 bases are shared with TRBD1. Looked up from germline, CDR1 is ENHRY and CDR2 is SYGVKD. CDR3 length equals 11 residues. With 7 bases clipped from V and 8 bases from J, the junction kept 4 bases outside the gene matches. The CDR3 reads CAITRGTEAFF. CDR3 nucleotides: TGTGCCATCACCAGGGGGACGGAAGCTTTCTTT.

This clone was recorded only once. In DNA form, the CDR3 reads TGTGCCAGCAGCTTGGGCGGGGTTCTTACCGGGGAGCTGTTTTTT. This translates into CASSLGGVLTGELFF. The chain recombines TRBV7-9 with TRBJ2-2, with D perhaps TRBD2 (6 bases). With 3 bases removed from V and 5 bases from J, the gap between germline ends came to 13 bases. Germline values: CDR1 SEHNR, CDR2 FQNEAQ (reference sequence). The CDR3 consists of 15 residues. Full variable domain (remainder filled in from reference TRBV7-9 and TRBJ2-2): DTGVSQNPRHKITKRGQNVTFRCDPISEHNRLYWYRQTLGQGPEFLTYFQNEAQLEKSRLLSDRFSAERPKGSFSTLEIQRTEQGDSAMYLCASSLGGVLTGELFFGEGSRLTVL.

The rearrangement joins TRBV11-2 to TRBJ2-7; perhaps TRBD2 as D (5 bases). This CDR3 region has 16 residues. The germline CDR1 and CDR2 sequences are SGHAT and FQNNGV. Trimming removed 2 bases from V and 1 base from J, with 15 bases in between. The CDR3 here is CASSLRAGWWSYEQYF. As DNA, the CDR3 is TGTGCCAGCAGCTTAAGGGCGGGTTGGTGGTCCTACGAGCAGTACTTC.

The chain joins TRBV5-5 to TRBJ2-2; TRBD1 matches at 10 bases. The CDR3 has 18 amino acids. The germline V gene has CDR1 SGHKS and CDR2 YYEKEE (reference sequence). J lost 4 bases, V lost 3 bases, and 12 bases had no gene match. The chain's CDR3 is CASSSNRGQGEGTGELFF. The CDR3 DNA reads as TGTGCCAGCAGCTCCAACCGCGGACAGGGGGAGGGCACCGGGGAGCTGTTTTTT.

The chain links TRBV19 to TRBJ1-5; 10 bases match TRBD1. The V gene end was trimmed by 7 bases and the J gene end by 6 bases; junction bases not matched to a gene: 9. CDR3 size: 15 residues. CDR1 and CDR2 from the germline V gene are LNHDA and SQIVND (reference sequence). The DNA of the CDR3 is TGTGCCAGTACTAAGACAGGGGGCTTAGCTCAGCCCCAGCATTTT. Its protein is CASTKTGGLAQPQHF.

This clone was counted a single time. This chain joins TRBV5-1 and TRBJ1-2, with 7 bases aligning to TRBD1. V dropped 4 bases and J dropped 2; count of bases not matched to a gene: 8. The germline gives CDR1 SGHRS, CDR2 YFSETQ. The CDR3 consists of 15 residues. CDR3 sequence (DNA): TGCGCCAGCAGCCCGGGACAGCTGATAAACTATGGCTACACCTTC. Translating gives CASSPGQLINYGYTF.

The chain uses TRBV6-5 and TRBJ2-1, with 10 positions matching TRBD1. V lost 6 bases, J lost 5 bases, and 7 bases stayed unmatched. Germline V gives CDR1 MNHEY, CDR2 SVGAGI. The CDR3 covers 15 residues. CDR3 region: CASSGTGAPNNEQFF. As DNA, the CDR3 is TGTGCCAGCAGCGGGACAGGGGCCCCAAACAATGAGCAGTTCTTC.

This chain links TRBV12-5 with TRBJ2-1; 9 positions match TRBD2. Germline V gene sequence: CDR1 LGHNT, CDR2 FRNRAP. J gave up 5 bases and V 7 bases, and 6 bases lay outside the gene matches. The CDR3 contains 14 residues. The CDR3 nucleotides are TGTGCTAGTGCCTGGGGACTAGCTGACAATGAGCAGTTCTTC. Amino acids: CASAWGLADNEQFF.

The chain couples TRBV7-2 to TRBJ1-5, with 7 bases that match TRBD1. Per the germline V gene, CDR1 is SGHTA and CDR2 is FQGNSA. The CDR3 spans 16 residues. V was pared by 0 bases and J by 4 bases, with 6 bases of the junction left unmatched. The CDR3 nucleotides are TGTGCCAGCAGCTTAGCTGGGACAGTTGGGAATCAGCCCCAGCATTTT. It translates to CASSLAGTVGNQPQHF.

V and J are TRBV5-1 and TRBJ1-5; D call uncertain. This CDR3 is built from 14 residues. The germline CDR1 and CDR2 sequences are SGHRS and YFSETQ. Trimming took off 1 base at V and 0 bases at J, with 5 bases between the two ends. CDR3 in amino acids: CASSLTGSNQPQHF. The CDR3 bases are TGCGCCAGCAGCTTGACGGGTAGCAATCAGCCCCAGCATTTT.

This clone occurred once. The chain recombines TRBV5-4 with TRBJ2-7; 7 nucleotides agree with TRBD1. V was pared by 1 base and J by 2 bases, with 3 bases of the junction left unmatched. CDR1 SGHNT and CDR2 YYREEE come from the germline V gene (reference sequence). The CDR3 has 14 residues. CDR3 loop: CASSLPGQTYEQYF. The DNA for the CDR3 is TGTGCCAGCAGCTTGCCGGGACAGACCTACGAGCAGTACTTC.

The gene calls are TRBV7-2 and TRBJ2-7; D might be TRBD1 (5 bases). Trimming shortened V by 0 bases and J by 1 base, and 10 bases separated the two germline ends. Germline V lookup: CDR1 SGHTA, CDR2 FQGNSA. The CDR3 has 15 residues. CDR3 nucleotides: TGTGCCAGCAGCTTAGCAGGGGTGAAGTCCTACGAGCAGTACTTC. It is translated as CASSLAGVKSYEQYF.

The J gene is TRBJ2-7, the V gene TRBV6-5, with 7 bases lining up with TRBD1. This CDR3 comprises 15 residues. Germline CDR1 is MNHEY and CDR2 is SVGAGI. V shed 5 bases and J 6 bases; nucleotides not matched to a gene: 13. CDR3 residues: CASSPPARGSSEQYF. The CDR3 DNA reads as TGTGCCAGCAGTCCCCCGGCCAGGGGGAGTTCCGAGCAGTACTTC.

This clone was seen a handful of times. V is TRBV19 and J is TRBJ2-5; the match to TRBD1 covers 9 bases. Looked up from germline, CDR1 is LNHDA and CDR2 is SQIVND (reference sequence). The length of the CDR3 is 14 residues. V lost 3 bases to trimming and J lost 4 bases; unmatched junction nucleotides: 3. For the CDR3, the DNA is TGTGCCAGTAGTATCGGGACAGGGAGAGAGACCCAGTACTTC. This translates into CASSIGTGRETQYF.

The chain joins TRBV7-3 to TRBJ1-2; TRBD1 matches at 9 bases. Per the germline V gene, CDR1 is SGHTA and CDR2 is FQGTGA. CDR3 length: 13 residues. The J segment lost 8 bases and the V segment lost 5 bases, leaving 6 bases of the junction unmatched. The DNA of the CDR3 is TGTGCCAGCAGCCCGGACAGGGGTCAGGGCTACACCTTC. Translated: CASSPDRGQGYTF.

The chain has TRBV7-2 and TRBJ2-1; 14 bases match TRBD2. The germline V gene has CDR1 SGHTA and CDR2 FQGNSA. The CDR3 is 15 amino acids. Unmatched junction bases numbered 5, after V lost 5 bases and J lost 8 bases. Here the CDR3 DNA reads TGTGCCAGCAGCCCCGGGACTAGCGGGAGCGATGAGCAGTTCTTC. Translation gives CASSPGTSGSDEQFF.